This T cell receptor beta chain was captured by sequencing in a study of CD4 T cells in relation to SARS-CoV-2 and coronaviruses. The overall study: The restricting HLA molecule for shared crossreactive spike epitopes was mapped. Broader study findings: About 65% of donors had memory CD4+ clonotypes crossrecognizing SARS-CoV-2 and common cold coronavirus spike. Each donor contributed either pre-pandemic or post-infection samples, not both.

Naive and memory CD4+ T cell DNA was deep-sequenced without culture. The method was immunoSEQ multiplex PCR; TCRdb's version includes in-frame clones alone and lacks a portion of them. The table includes about 65,000 clones, 85% to 90% detected once. This clone has just one count. The antigen is unknown. The unexposed donors gave CD4+ T cells in about 2011-2018, prior to COVID-19. Germline V gene sequence: CDR1 KGHDR, CDR2 SFDVKD. The CDR3 is made up of 15 amino acids. Trimming pared 4 bases from V and 8 bases from J, leaving 19 bases between. The origin of this receptor is a human donor in good health. Sequencing was carried out using memory CD4+ T cells from PBMCs. V gene TRBV24-1 combines with J gene TRBJ1-2; tentatively, D is TRBD1 (5 bases). This CDR3 reads CATSDARDLDRGYTF. DNA for the CDR3: TGTGCCACCAGTGACGCCCGGGACCTTGATAGAGGCTACACCTTC.